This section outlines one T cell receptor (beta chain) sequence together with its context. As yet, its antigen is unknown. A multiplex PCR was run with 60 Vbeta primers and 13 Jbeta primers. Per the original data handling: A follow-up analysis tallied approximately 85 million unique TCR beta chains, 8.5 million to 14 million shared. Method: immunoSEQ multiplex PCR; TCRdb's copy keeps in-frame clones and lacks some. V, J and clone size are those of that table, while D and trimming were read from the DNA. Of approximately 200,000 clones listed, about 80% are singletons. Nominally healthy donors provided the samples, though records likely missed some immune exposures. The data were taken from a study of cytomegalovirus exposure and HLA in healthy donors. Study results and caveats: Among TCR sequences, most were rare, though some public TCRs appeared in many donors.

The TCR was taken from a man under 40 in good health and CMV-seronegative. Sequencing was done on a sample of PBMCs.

The CDR3, as DNA: TGTGCCAGCAGCCAAGAGGGTCCGGGGAACACTGAAGCTTTCTTT. Its translation: CASSQEGPGNTEAFF. The chain links TRBV4-2 to TRBJ1-1; D gene unclear. Trimming pared 0 bases from V and 1 base from J, leaving 9 bases between. Germline CDR1 and CDR2: LGHNA and YNFKEQ. The CDR3 runs to 15 residues.